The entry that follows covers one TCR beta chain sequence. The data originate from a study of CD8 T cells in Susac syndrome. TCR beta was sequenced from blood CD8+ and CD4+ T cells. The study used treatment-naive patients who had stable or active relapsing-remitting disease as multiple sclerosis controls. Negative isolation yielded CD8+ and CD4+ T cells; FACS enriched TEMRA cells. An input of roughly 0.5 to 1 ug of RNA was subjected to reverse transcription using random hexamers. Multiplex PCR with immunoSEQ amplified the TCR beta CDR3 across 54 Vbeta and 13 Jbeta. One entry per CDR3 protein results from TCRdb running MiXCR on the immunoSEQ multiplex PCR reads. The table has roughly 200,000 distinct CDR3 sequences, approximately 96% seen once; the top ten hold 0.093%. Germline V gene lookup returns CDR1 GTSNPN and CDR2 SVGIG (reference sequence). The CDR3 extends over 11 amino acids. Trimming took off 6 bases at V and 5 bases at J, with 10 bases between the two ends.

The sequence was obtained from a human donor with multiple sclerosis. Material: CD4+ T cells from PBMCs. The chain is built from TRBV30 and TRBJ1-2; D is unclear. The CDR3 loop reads CACAQIYGYTF. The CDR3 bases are TGTGCCTGTGCCCAGATATATGGCTACACCTTC.